Below, 20 T cell receptor beta chains from the same sample are listed, as sequenced in a study of blood T cell repertoires in COVID-19. Produced via immunoSEQ multiplex PCR; TCRdb's table is partial and in-frame only. The data hold some 33,000 clones, with 84% observed a single time. The specimen was peripheral blood. These receptor sequences come from a human donor in a cohort sampled during active COVID-19.

V and J are TRBV30 and TRBJ1-6; D may be TRBD1 (5 bases). CDR3 length equals 14 residues. V was cut by 0 bases and J by 13 bases, with 16 bases left in between. The germline CDR1 and CDR2 sequences are GTSNPN and SVGIG (reference sequence). The CDR3 reads CAWSVYRQSPPLHF. DNA for the CDR3: TGTGCCTGGAGTGTTTACAGGCAATCTCCTCCCCTCCACTTT.

V usage is TRBV5-4 and J usage is TRBJ2-7, with TRBD1 matching over 9 bases. Germline CDR1 reads SGHNT; CDR2 reads YYREEE (reference sequence). This CDR3 is 14 amino acids long. J lost 2 bases, V lost 2 bases, and 2 bases had no gene match. Here the CDR3 reads CASSLRQGAYEQYF. The CDR3 nucleotides read TGTGCCAGCAGCTTAAGACAGGGGGCCTACGAGCAGTACTTC. Variable domain in full (rest from reference TRBV5-4 and TRBJ2-7): ETGVTQSPTHLIKTRGQQVTLRCSSQSGHNTVSWYQQALGQGPQFIFQYYREEENGRGNFPPRFSGLQFPNYSSELNVNALELDDSALYLCASSLRQGAYEQYFGPGTRLTVT.

The chain is built from TRBV3-1 (or the pseudogene TRBV3-2) and TRBJ2-7; D is perhaps TRBD1 (6 bases). Per the germline V gene, CDR1 is LGHDT and CDR2 is YNNKEL (reference sequence). The V end was cut by 3 bases, the J end by 4 bases, with 13 bases between. The CDR3 is made up of 14 amino acids. The CDR3 DNA is TGTGCCAGCAGCCATCCACAGGGAATTTACGAGCAGTACTTC. This gives the protein CASSHPQGIYEQYF.

V gene TRBV5-1 combines with J gene TRBJ1-5, with D perhaps TRBD1 (5 bases). The V end was cut by 4 bases, the J end by 7 bases, with 15 bases between. The CDR3 extends over 14 amino acids. Germline-derived CDR1 and CDR2 are SGHRS and YFSETQ. The CDR3 loop is CASSPRGGEQPQHF. In nucleotides, the CDR3 is TGCGCCAGCAGCCCCCGGGGGGGAGAACAGCCCCAGCATTTT.

Remarks on this clone: At one end the junction does not follow the germline gene, possibly because of a read error. The chain uses TRBV7-7 and TRBJ1-4, with 9 nucleotides matching TRBD1. Germline loops: CDR1 SSHAT, CDR2 FNYEAQ (reference sequence). The length of the CDR3 is 15 residues. CDR3 amino acids: CASSLGQGLNEKLFF. The CDR3 DNA sequence: TGTGCTAGCAGCTTGGGACAGGGCCTTAATGAAAAACTGTTTTTT.

The chain combines TRBV7-3 with TRBJ2-7; 10 nucleotides agree with TRBD1. The CDR3 is 15 amino acids. Germline CDR1 is SGHTA and CDR2 is FQGTGA. V lost 5 bases and J lost 3; bases outside the gene matches: 7. CDR3 DNA sequence: TGTGCCAGCAGCCGCGGGGGACAGGGGAACTACGAGCAGTACTTC. Encoded protein: CASSRGGQGNYEQYF.

V usage is TRBV30 and J usage is TRBJ1-6; perhaps TRBD1 as D (5 bases). V gave up 0 bases and J gave up 7 bases, with 10 bases separating them. The CDR3 has 14 residues. Germline V gene sequence: CDR1 GTSNPN, CDR2 SVGIG (reference sequence). The CDR3 reads CAWSVQGGNSPLHF. CDR3 DNA: TGTGCCTGGAGTGTTCAGGGAGGGAATTCACCCCTCCACTTT.

Only a few counts were recorded for this clone. Here the CDR3 reads CASSRTGNGEAFF. The CDR3 nucleotides read TGCGCCAGCAGCAGGACAGGGAACGGTGAAGCTTTCTTT. The rearrangement joins TRBV5-1 to TRBJ1-1, with TRBD1 matching over 8 bases. This CDR3 is built from 13 residues. From germline, CDR1 is SGHRS and CDR2 YFSETQ. J was trimmed by 7 bases and V by 4 bases; bases with no gene match: 6.

This clone appeared a few times. CDR3 sequence: CASSPSGTPEQYF. The CDR3 region has the DNA TGTGCCAGCTCACCTTCCGGGACACCCGAGCAGTACTTC. The V call is TRBV18, the J call TRBJ2-7; maybe TRBD1 (6 bases). The length of the CDR3 is 13 residues. Per the germline V gene, CDR1 is KGHSH and CDR2 is LQKENI. Trimming shortened V by 3 bases and J by 6 bases, and 12 bases separated the two germline ends.

This chain uses TRBV5-5 with TRBJ2-3; 7 bases agree with TRBD1. With 3 bases clipped from V and 3 bases from J, the junction kept 4 bases outside the gene matches. Germline V gene data show CDR1 as SGHKS and CDR2 as YYEKEE (reference sequence). The CDR3 consists of 14 residues. CDR3 residues: CASSSRTGTDTQYF. In DNA, the CDR3 is TGTGCCAGCAGCTCCCGGACAGGAACAGATACGCAGTATTTT.

As for this clone: The junction does not match germline at one end; this may be a read error. The chain joins TRBV7-7 to TRBJ2-2; 11 bases align to TRBD2. The CDR3 loop spans 18 amino acids. Germline-derived CDR1 and CDR2 are SSHAT and FNYEAQ (reference sequence). CDR3 sequence (DNA): TGTGCTAGCAGCTTAACGATACTAGCGGGGGTTTCCCCCGGGGAGCTGTTTTTT. Amino acids: CASSLTILAGVSPGELFF.

The chain has TRBV19 and TRBJ1-2; D is undetermined. CDR3 size: 14 residues. The V end lost 3 bases, the J end lost 4 bases, and 12 bases lay between the germline ends. Germline V gene lookup returns CDR1 LNHDA and CDR2 SQIVND (reference sequence). The CDR3 here is CASSIRDGAYGYTF. The CDR3 DNA is TGTGCCAGTAGTATTCGCGACGGAGCCTATGGCTACACCTTC. Complete variable domain (other parts from reference TRBV19 and TRBJ1-2): DGGITQSPKYLFRKEGQNVTLSCEQNLNHDAMYWYRQDPGQGLRLIYYSQIVNDFQKGDIAEGYSVSREKKESFPLTVTSAQKNPTAFYLCASSIRDGAYGYTFGSGTRLTVV.

The chain uses TRBV30 and TRBJ2-5; D may be TRBD2 (6 bases). V was clipped by 0 bases and J by 5 bases, with 13 bases between them. The CDR3 runs to 14 residues. Germline V gene lookup returns CDR1 GTSNPN and CDR2 SVGIG (reference sequence). The CDR3 bases are TGTGCCTGGAGTGTTCTGGGGGGACGGGAGACCCAGTACTTC. It specifies CAWSVLGGRETQYF.

This clone was detected a few times. This sequence joins TRBV12-3 or TRBV12-4 and TRBJ1-2, with TRBD1 identical over 7 bases. This CDR3 contains 13 residues. Losses at the gene ends were 3 bases for V and 8 bases for J; bases not matched to a gene: 6. The DNA of the CDR3 is TGTGCCAGCAGTTTTCGACAGGGAAAGGGCTACACCTTC. Translation gives CASSFRQGKGYTF.

The gene calls are TRBV12-3 or TRBV12-4 and TRBJ2-2; D is perhaps TRBD1 (5 bases). The CDR3 runs 13 residues. V gave up 3 bases and J gave up 8 bases, with 10 bases separating them. CDR3 nucleotides: TGTGCCAGCAGTTTTTGGGGCCTAGGGGAGCTGTTTTTT. The encoded protein is CASSFWGLGELFF.

The V and J genes are TRBV27 and TRBJ2-5; tentative D call: TRBD2 (6 bases). The germline CDR1 and CDR2 sequences are MNHEY and SMNVEV (reference sequence). This CDR3 is built from 15 residues. V lost 5 bases, J lost 2 bases, and 15 bases lay in between. In DNA form, the CDR3 reads TGTGCCAGCAGTATCGATCACGGGACTCAAGAGACCCAGTACTTC. Amino acid sequence: CASSIDHGTQETQYF.

The rearrangement links TRBV3-1 (or the pseudogene TRBV3-2) to TRBJ1-2; no definite D call. Germline values: CDR1 LGHDT, CDR2 YNNKEL (reference sequence). V was trimmed by 0 bases and J by 5 bases, leaving 4 bases between them. The CDR3 spans 12 residues. DNA of the CDR3: TGTGCCAGCAGCCAAGACAGGTATGGCTACACCTTC. It translates to CASSQDRYGYTF.

This sequence joins TRBV7-3 and TRBJ2-1, with 8 bases that match TRBD2. This CDR3 region has 17 residues. V lost 5 bases and J lost 6; bases outside the gene matches: 15. Per the germline V gene, CDR1 is SGHTA and CDR2 is FQGTGA. DNA of the CDR3: TGTGCCAGCAGCCCGGGGGCGGGGGGCCCCCCAGGCAATGAGCAGTTCTTC. Its protein product is CASSPGAGGPPGNEQFF.

The chain employs TRBV7-6 and TRBJ2-2, with 7 positions matching TRBD2. The CDR3 extends over 18 amino acids. J lost 3 bases, V lost 5 bases, and 15 bases had no gene match. CDR1 and CDR2 (germline): SGHVS, FNYEAQ. In nucleotides, the CDR3 is TGTGCCAGCAGCCCTTTTGGAGGGGCCGCGGGGGACACCGGGGAGCTGTTTTTT. It is translated as CASSPFGGAAGDTGELFF. The full variable domain, its missing parts supplied by reference TRBV7-6 and TRBJ2-2, is GAGVSQSPRYKVTKRGQDVALRCDPISGHVSLYWYRQALGQGPEFLTYFNYEAQQDKSGLPNDRFSAERPEGSISTLTIQRTEQRDSAMYRCASSPFGGAAGDTGELFFGEGSRLTVL.

The chain carries TRBV21-1 and TRBJ2-3; the DNA was not compared with TRBD2, the D call given in the table. TRBV21-1 is termed a pseudogene. The CDR3 totals 20 residues. The CDR3 sequence is CASSYGRGTSAGPGTDTQYF. CDR3 nucleotide sequence: TGTGCCAGCAGCTACGGCAGGGGGACTAGCGCCGGCCCGGGAACAGATACGCAGTATTTT.